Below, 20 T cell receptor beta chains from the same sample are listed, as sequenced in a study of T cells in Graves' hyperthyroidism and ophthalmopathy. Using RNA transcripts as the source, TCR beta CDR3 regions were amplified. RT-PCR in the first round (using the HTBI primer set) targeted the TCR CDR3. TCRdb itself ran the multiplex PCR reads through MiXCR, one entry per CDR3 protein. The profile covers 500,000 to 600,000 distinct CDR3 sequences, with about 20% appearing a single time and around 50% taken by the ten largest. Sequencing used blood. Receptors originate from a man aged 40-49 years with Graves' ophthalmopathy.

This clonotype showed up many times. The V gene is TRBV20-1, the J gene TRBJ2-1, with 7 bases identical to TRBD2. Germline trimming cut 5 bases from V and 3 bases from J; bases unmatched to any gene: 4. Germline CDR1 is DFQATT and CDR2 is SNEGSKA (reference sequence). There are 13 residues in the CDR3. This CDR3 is CSALRDYYNEQFF. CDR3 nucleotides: TGCAGTGCTCTCCGGGACTACTACAATGAGCAGTTCTTC.

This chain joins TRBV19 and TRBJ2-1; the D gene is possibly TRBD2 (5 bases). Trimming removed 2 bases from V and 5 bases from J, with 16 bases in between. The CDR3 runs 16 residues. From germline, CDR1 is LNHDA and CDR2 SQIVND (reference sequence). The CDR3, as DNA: TGTGCCAGTAGTATATTTCGGACTTCTCGCGACAATGAGCAGTTCTTC. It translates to CASSIFRTSRDNEQFF.

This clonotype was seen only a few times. This CDR3 is CASSLEQATYTEAFF. The DNA of the CDR3 is TGTGCCAGCAGCTTGGAACAGGCGACTTACACTGAAGCTTTCTTT. This chain connects TRBV5-6 to TRBJ1-1; the D gene is possibly TRBD1 (5 bases). Trimming removed 0 bases from V and 3 bases from J, with 12 bases in between. The CDR3 spans 15 residues. Looked up from germline, CDR1 is SGHDT and CDR2 is YYEEEE.

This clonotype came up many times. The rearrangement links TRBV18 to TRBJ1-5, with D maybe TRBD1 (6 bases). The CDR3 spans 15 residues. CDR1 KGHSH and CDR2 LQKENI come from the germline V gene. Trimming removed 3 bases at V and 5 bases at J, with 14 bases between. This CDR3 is CASSPQGGFDQPQHF. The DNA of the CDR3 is TGTGCCAGCTCACCCCAAGGGGGATTCGATCAGCCCCAGCATTTT.

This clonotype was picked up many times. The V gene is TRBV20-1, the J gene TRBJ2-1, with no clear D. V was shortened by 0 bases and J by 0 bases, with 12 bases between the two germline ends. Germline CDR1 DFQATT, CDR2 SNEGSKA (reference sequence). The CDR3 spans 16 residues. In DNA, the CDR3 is TGCAGTGCTAGAGAAGCACTAAAGAGCTCCTACAATGAGCAGTTCTTC. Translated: CSAREALKSSYNEQFF.

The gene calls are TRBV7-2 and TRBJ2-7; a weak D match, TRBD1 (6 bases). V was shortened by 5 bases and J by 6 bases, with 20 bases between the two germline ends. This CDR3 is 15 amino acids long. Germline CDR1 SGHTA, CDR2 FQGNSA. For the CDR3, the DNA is TGTGCCAGCAGCCGCAGGGGCCCGACGGGTAGCGAGCAGTACTTC. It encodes CASSRRGPTGSEQYF.

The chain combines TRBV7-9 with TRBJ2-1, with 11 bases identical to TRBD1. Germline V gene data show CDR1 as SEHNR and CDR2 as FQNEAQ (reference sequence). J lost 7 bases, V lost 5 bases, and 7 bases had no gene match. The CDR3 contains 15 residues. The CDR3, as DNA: TGTGCCAGCAGCCGAGGGACAGGGGGGCCGAATGAGCAGTTCTTC. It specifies CASSRGTGGPNEQFF.

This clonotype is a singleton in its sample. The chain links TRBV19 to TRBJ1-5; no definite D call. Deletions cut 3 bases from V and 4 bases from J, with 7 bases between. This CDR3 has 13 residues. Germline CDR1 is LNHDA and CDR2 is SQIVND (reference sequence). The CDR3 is CASSMLSNQPQHF. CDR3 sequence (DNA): TGTGCCAGTAGTATGTTAAGTAATCAGCCCCAGCATTTT.

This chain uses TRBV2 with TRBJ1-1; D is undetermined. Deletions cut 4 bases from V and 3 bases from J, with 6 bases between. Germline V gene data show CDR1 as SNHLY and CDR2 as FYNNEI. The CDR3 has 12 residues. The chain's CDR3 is CASSGVYTEAFF. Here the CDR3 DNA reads TGTGCCAGCAGTGGGGTGTACACTGAAGCTTTCTTT. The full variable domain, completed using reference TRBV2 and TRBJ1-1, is EPEVTQTPSHQVTQMGQEVILRCVPISNHLYFYWYRQILGQKVEFLVSFYNNEISEKSEIFDDQFSVERPDGSNFTLKIRSTKLEDSAMYFCASSGVYTEAFFGQGTRLTVV.

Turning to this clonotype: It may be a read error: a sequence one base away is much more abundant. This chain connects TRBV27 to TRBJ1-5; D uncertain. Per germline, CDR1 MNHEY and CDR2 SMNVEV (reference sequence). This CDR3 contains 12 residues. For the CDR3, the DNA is TGTACCAGCAGAGGACCCAATCAGCCCCAGCATTTT. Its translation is CTSRGPNQPQHF.

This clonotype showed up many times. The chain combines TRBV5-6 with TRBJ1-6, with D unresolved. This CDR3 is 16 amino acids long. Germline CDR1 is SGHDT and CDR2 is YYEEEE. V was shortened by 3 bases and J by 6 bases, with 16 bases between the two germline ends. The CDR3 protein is CASSSLDRGPNSPLHF. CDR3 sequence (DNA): TGTGCCAGCAGCTCCTTGGATCGGGGTCCTAATTCACCCCTCCACTTT.

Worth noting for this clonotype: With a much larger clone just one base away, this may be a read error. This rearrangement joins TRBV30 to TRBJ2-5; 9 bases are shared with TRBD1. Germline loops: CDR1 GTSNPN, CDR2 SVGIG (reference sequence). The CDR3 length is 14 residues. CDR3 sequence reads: CAWSVTGQGKTQCF. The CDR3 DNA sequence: TGTGCCTGGAGTGTAACTGGACAGGGGAAGACCCAGTGCTTC.

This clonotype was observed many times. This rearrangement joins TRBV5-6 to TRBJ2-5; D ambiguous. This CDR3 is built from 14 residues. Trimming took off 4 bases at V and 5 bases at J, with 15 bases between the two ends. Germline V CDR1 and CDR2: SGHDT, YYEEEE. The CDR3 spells CASSTGASAETQYF. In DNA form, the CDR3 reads TGTGCCAGCAGCACGGGTGCCTCGGCGGAGACCCAGTACTTC.

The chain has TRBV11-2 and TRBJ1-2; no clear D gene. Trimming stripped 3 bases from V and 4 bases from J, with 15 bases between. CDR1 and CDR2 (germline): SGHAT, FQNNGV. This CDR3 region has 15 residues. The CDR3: CASSFRTHEGYGYTF. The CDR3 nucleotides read TGTGCCAGCAGCTTCAGGACTCACGAGGGCTATGGCTACACCTTC.

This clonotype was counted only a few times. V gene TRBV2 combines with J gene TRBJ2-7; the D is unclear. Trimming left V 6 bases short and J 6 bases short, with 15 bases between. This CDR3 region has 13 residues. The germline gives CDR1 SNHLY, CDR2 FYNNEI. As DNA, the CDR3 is TGTGCCAGCAGCCCCATAGCCCCTAGCGAGCAGTACTTC. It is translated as CASSPIAPSEQYF.

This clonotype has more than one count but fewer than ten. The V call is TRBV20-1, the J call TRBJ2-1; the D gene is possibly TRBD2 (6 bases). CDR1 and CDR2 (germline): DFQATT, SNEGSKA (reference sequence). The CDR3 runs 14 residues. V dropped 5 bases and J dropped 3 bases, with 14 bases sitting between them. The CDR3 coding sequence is TGCAGTGCTGACGCCGGGACTGGCTACAATGAGCAGTTCTTC. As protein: CSADAGTGYNEQFF.

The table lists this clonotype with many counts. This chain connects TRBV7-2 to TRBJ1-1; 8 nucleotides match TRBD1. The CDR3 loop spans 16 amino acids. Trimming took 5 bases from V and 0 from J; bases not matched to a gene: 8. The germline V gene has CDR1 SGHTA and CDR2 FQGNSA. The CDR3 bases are TGTGCCAGCAGCCCCCGGACAGGGTTGTTGAACACTGAAGCTTTCTTT. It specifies CASSPRTGLLNTEAFF.

CDR3 loop: CASRSTGAGETQYF. CDR3 nucleotides: TGTGCCAGCAGATCAACGGGGGCAGGAGAGACCCAGTACTTC. The V call is TRBV6-1, the J call TRBJ2-5; possibly TRBD1 or TRBD2 for D (6 bases each). The CDR3 extends over 14 amino acids. Trimming took 6 bases from V and 4 from J, leaving 15 bases between them. Per germline, CDR1 MNHNS and CDR2 SASEGT.

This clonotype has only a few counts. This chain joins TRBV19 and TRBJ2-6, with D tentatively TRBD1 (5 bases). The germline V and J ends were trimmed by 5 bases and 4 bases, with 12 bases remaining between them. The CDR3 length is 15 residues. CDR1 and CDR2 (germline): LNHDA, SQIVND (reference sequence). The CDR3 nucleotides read TGTGCCAGTAGTCCGCGACAGCCCGGGGCCAACGTCCTGACTTTC. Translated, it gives CASSPRQPGANVLTF.

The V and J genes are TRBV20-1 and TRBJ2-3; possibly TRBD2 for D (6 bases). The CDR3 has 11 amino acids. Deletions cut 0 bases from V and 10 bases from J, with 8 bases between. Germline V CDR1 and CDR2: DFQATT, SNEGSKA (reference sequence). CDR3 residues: CSAREGTSQYF. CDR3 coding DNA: TGCAGTGCTAGAGAGGGGACTTCGCAGTATTTT.